Below, 26 T cell receptor beta chains from the same sample are listed, as sequenced in a study of siplizumab effects on memory and regulatory T cells (dated by TCRdb to about 2019). Library prep was done by the immunoSEQ multiplex PCR assay. TCRdb limited this immuneACCESS table to in-frame rearrangements with V and J called. A share of clones is missing; checked studies link under half to unresolved V genes, and the rest is unexplained. The sample yields roughly 100,000 clones; more than 85% were counted once. The ten largest clones represent more than 0.95% of the sample. Sample: CD4+ T cells sorted from blood. The receptors shown here come from a human donor in good health.

The rearrangement uses TRBV7-2 and TRBJ2-1; 15 nucleotides line up with TRBD2. The V gene end was trimmed by 5 bases and the J gene end by 1 base; junction bases not matched to a gene: 6. The CDR3 length is 18 residues. The germline gives CDR1 SGHTA, CDR2 FQGNSA. CDR3 amino acids: CASSGRTSGRGSYNEQFF. CDR3 DNA: TGTGCCAGCAGCGGAAGGACTAGCGGGAGGGGTTCCTACAATGAGCAGTTCTTC.

The chain uses TRBV5-1 and TRBJ1-1, with TRBD1 as a possible D gene (6 bases). The V end was cut by 1 base, the J end by 5 bases, with 15 bases between. Germline CDR1 is SGHRS and CDR2 is YFSETQ. The CDR3 contains 15 residues. The CDR3 DNA is TGCGCCAGCAGCTTGTCCGGCAGGGGTCGAACTGAAGCTTTCTTT. It codes for CASSLSGRGRTEAFF. Full variable domain (rest looked up from reference TRBV5-1 and TRBJ1-1): KAGVTQTPRYLIKTRGQQVTLSCSPISGHRSVSWYQQTPGQGLQFLFEYFSETQRNKGNFPGRFSGRQFSNSRSEMNVSTLELGDSALYLCASSLSGRGRTEAFFGQGTRLTVV.

The chain uses TRBV5-1 and TRBJ2-4; D gene ambiguous. From germline, CDR1 is SGHRS and CDR2 YFSETQ. The CDR3 runs 16 residues. V lost 6 bases to trimming and J lost 1 base, with 17 bases between them. DNA of the CDR3: TGCGCCAGCAAGTTGACCTGGGCTGGGGCCAAAAACATTCAGTACTTC. Its translation: CASKLTWAGAKNIQYF.

CDR3 protein: CASSGRTSGRADEQYF. The CDR3 DNA reads as TGCGCCAGCAGTGGAAGGACTAGCGGGAGGGCCGACGAGCAGTACTTC. The chain recombines TRBV10-2 with TRBJ2-7, with 15 positions matching TRBD2. The trim removed 4 bases at V and 5 bases at J, leaving 6 bases unmatched. The CDR3 contains 16 residues. CDR1 is WSHSY and CDR2 is SAAADI in the germline V gene.

This clone was picked up one time. This chain links TRBV11-3 with TRBJ2-1, with D possibly matching TRBD2 (6 bases). Germline V gives CDR1 SGHNT, CDR2 YENEEA. V shed 0 bases and J shed 11 bases, with 23 bases lying between them. The CDR3 runs 17 residues. The DNA of the CDR3 is TGTGCCAGCAGCTTAGATAAGTTCGGGGGACGAGCACCTCAGCAGTTCTTC. This translates into CASSLDKFGGRAPQQFF.

The sample holds one count of this clone. The rearrangement joins TRBV25-1 to TRBJ1-4; maybe TRBD1 (5 bases). CDR1 is MGHDK, CDR2 SYGVNS, per germline. This CDR3 is built from 18 residues. With 4 bases removed from V and 4 bases from J, the gap between germline ends came to 22 bases. The CDR3, as DNA: TGTGCCAGCAGTGCACCCTTGTATTCGGGGCATGGTAATGAAAAACTGTTTTTT. This encodes CASSAPLYSGHGNEKLFF.

Written as DNA, the CDR3 is TGTGCCAGCAGCCTGACAGGGCGAGACGAGCAGTACTTC. Translated, it gives CASSLTGRDEQYF. The chain has TRBV25-1 and TRBJ2-7; 7 positions agree with TRBD1. Germline CDR1 is MGHDK and CDR2 is SYGVNS. The CDR3 consists of 13 residues. V shed 6 bases and J 5 bases; nucleotides not matched to a gene: 7.

This chain links TRBV28 with TRBJ2-2, with 8 bases fitting TRBD2. In germline, CDR1 is MDHEN, CDR2 SYDVKM. Trimming removed 6 bases from V and 4 bases from J; junction bases left unmatched: 4. There are 14 residues in the CDR3. CDR3 bases: TGTGCCAGCAGAAAAAGCGGGAGCACCGGGGAGCTGTTTTTT. It codes for CASRKSGSTGELFF. Full variable domain (remainder filled in from reference TRBV28 and TRBJ2-2): DVKVTQSSRYLVKRTGEKVFLECVQDMDHENMFWYRQDPGLGLRLIYFSYDVKMKEKGDIPEGYSVSREKKERFSLILESASTNQTSMYLCASRKSGSTGELFFGEGSRLTVL.

The rearrangement joins TRBV28 to TRBJ2-3; D is unclear. CDR3 length equals 18 residues. Looked up from germline, CDR1 is MDHEN and CDR2 is SYDVKM. V lost 2 bases and J 2 bases, leaving 20 bases between the germline ends. The CDR3 DNA reads as TGTGCCAGCAGTTTAAGTTTTCTGGCACCCCTCGACACAGATACGCAGTATTTT. This translates into CASSLSFLAPLDTDTQYF.

The V gene is TRBV9, the J gene TRBJ2-7, with TRBD2 matching over 12 bases. Germline lookup yields CDR1 SGDLS and CDR2 YYNGEE. V lost 0 bases to trimming and J lost 3 bases; unmatched junction nucleotides: 16. This CDR3 is built from 20 residues. CDR3 residues: CASSVGRTSGKVGSYYEQYF. The CDR3 DNA sequence: TGTGCCAGCAGCGTAGGAAGGACTAGCGGGAAGGTTGGGTCTTACTACGAGCAGTACTTC. The full variable domain, in which reference TRBV9 and TRBJ2-7 provide the parts outside the CDR3, is DSGVTQTPKHLITATGQRVTLRCSPRSGDLSVYWYQQSLDQGLQFLIQYYNGEERAKGNILERFSAQQFPDLHSELNLSSLELGDSALYFCASSVGRTSGKVGSYYEQYFGPGTRLTVT.

The chain recombines TRBV23-1 with TRBJ1-2, with 7 bases identical to TRBD1. TRBV23-1 is reported as an ORF; its role is uncertain. The CDR3 spans 14 residues. With V trimmed by 8 bases and J by 1 base, 7 bases remained unmatched. CDR3 sequence reads: CASGAGTDNYGYTF. The CDR3 bases are TGCGCCAGCGGAGCCGGGACAGATAACTATGGCTACACCTTC.

The chain recombines TRBV25-1 with TRBJ1-2, with D hard to call. Germline lookup yields CDR1 MGHDK and CDR2 SYGVNS. This CDR3 has 17 amino acids. V lost 11 bases and J lost 0, with 25 bases in between. The CDR3 is CAFNPADSGTANYGYTF. In DNA, the CDR3 is TGTGCCTTTAACCCCGCGGACTCTGGTACAGCTAACTATGGCTACACCTTC.

The V and J genes are TRBV27 and TRBJ2-7, with 8 bases identical to TRBD2. The CDR3 extends over 18 amino acids. V lost 2 bases, J lost 1 base, and 13 bases stayed unmatched. The V gene's germline CDR1 is MNHEY and CDR2 SMNVEV (reference sequence). The CDR3 protein is CASSLPSSGSVRSYEQYF. The CDR3, as DNA: TGTGCCAGCAGTTTACCGTCCAGCGGGAGTGTGAGGTCCTACGAGCAGTACTTC.

The rearrangement uses TRBV28 and TRBJ2-7; tentatively, D is TRBD2 (6 bases). In germline, CDR1 is MDHEN, CDR2 SYDVKM. CDR3 length equals 13 residues. V gave up 10 bases and J gave up 0 bases, with 13 bases separating them. CDR3 nucleotide sequence: TGTGCCACTCGGGGGACCCTCTCCTACGAGCAGTACTTC. Its translation is CATRGTLSYEQYF.

This clone is a singleton in its sample. At one boundary the junction diverges from the germline segment, which might be a read error. The chain has TRBV6-1 and TRBJ2-2, with TRBD1 identical over 7 bases. This CDR3 is built from 15 residues. CDR1 is MNHNS, CDR2 SASEGT, per germline. The CDR3 DNA reads TGTGCCAGCAGCCAGGGGGTCCAAAACATCGGGGAGCTGTTTTTT. The encoded protein is CASSQGVQNIGELFF.

The rearrangement uses TRBV12-5 and TRBJ1-5; 10 bases fit TRBD1. CDR1 and CDR2 from the germline V gene are LGHNT and FRNRAP. Trimming at V came to 4 bases and at J to 4 bases, leaving 13 bases not matched to a gene. This CDR3 comprises 18 residues. The CDR3 DNA is TGTGCTAGTGGTTGGGACAGGGGAGGGGTGGGCCCTAATCAGCCCCAGCATTTT. This encodes CASGWDRGGVGPNQPQHF.

The V and J genes are TRBV2 and TRBJ1-1; D unresolved. The CDR3 has 11 residues. Germline loops: CDR1 SNHLY, CDR2 FYNNEI. The germline V and J ends were trimmed by 7 bases and 9 bases, with 12 bases remaining between them. CDR3 DNA sequence: TGTGCCAGCAATATCGGGCTGAAAGCTTTCTTT. Translating it yields CASNIGLKAFF.

This clone was counted a single time. The chain employs TRBV5-1 and TRBJ2-1; 9 bases align to TRBD1. The CDR3 spans 15 residues. Trimming removed 4 bases from V and 7 bases from J; junction bases left unmatched: 9. In germline, CDR1 is SGHRS, CDR2 YFSETQ. In nucleotides, the CDR3 is TGCGCCAGCAGCGTACGCGAACAGGGGGCTAATGAGCAGTTCTTC. It yields the protein CASSVREQGANEQFF.

This clone occurred once. V usage is TRBV5-1 and J usage is TRBJ2-5, with 8 positions matching TRBD1. This CDR3 comprises 14 residues. V shed 7 bases and J 5 bases; nucleotides not matched to a gene: 10. CDR1 is SGHRS and CDR2 is YFSETQ in the germline V gene. CDR3 sequence: CASSRGQDPETQYF. The CDR3 DNA reads as TGCGCCAGCTCGAGGGGACAGGACCCGGAGACCCAGTACTTC.

This chain links TRBV18 with TRBJ1-1; 8 bases map to TRBD1. The ends lost 1 base at V and 0 bases at J; junction bases unmatched: 7. This CDR3 has 17 amino acids. The germline V gene has CDR1 KGHSH and CDR2 LQKENI. The CDR3 spells CASSPRAGGLLNTEAFF. The CDR3 DNA follows: TGTGCCAGCTCACCACGGGCAGGGGGCCTTTTGAACACTGAAGCTTTCTTT.

This rearrangement joins TRBV7-9 to TRBJ2-1; 11 bases are shared with TRBD2. The germline CDR1 and CDR2 sequences are SEHNR and FQNEAQ (reference sequence). V lost 3 bases, J lost 7 bases, and 2 bases stayed unmatched. This CDR3 has 14 amino acids. CDR3 in DNA: TGTGCCAGCAGCTTGGGGACTAGCGGTAATGAGCAGTTCTTC. Its protein is CASSLGTSGNEQFF.

The chain links TRBV29-1 to TRBJ1-1; 9 nucleotides agree with TRBD1. Per germline, CDR1 SQVTM and CDR2 ANQGSEA. J lost 5 bases, V lost 8 bases, and 9 bases had no gene match. This CDR3 region has 13 residues. CDR3 loop: CSTSTGGLTEAFF. Written as DNA, the CDR3 is TGCAGCACTTCGACAGGGGGGTTGACTGAAGCTTTCTTT.

J is TRBJ2-2 and V is TRBV5-4; 7 bases are shared with TRBD2. Germline-derived CDR1 and CDR2 are SGHNT and YYREEE (reference sequence). The CDR3 runs to 16 residues. V lost 4 bases, J lost 4 bases, and 10 bases stayed unmatched. In DNA form, the CDR3 reads TGTGCCAGCAGCCCTGGCGGGACTATGGGCACCGGGGAGCTGTTTTTT. Protein: CASSPGGTMGTGELFF.

The chain recombines TRBV5-6 with TRBJ2-5, with 12 bases fitting TRBD2. CDR3 size: 17 residues. Per the germline V gene, CDR1 is SGHDT and CDR2 is YYEEEE. V trimming: 1 base; J trimming: 4 bases; junction bases outside the gene matches: 8. This chain's CDR3 is CASSLLELAGGPETQYF. The CDR3 bases are TGTGCCAGCAGCTTGCTGGAACTAGCGGGGGGTCCAGAGACCCAGTACTTC.

J is TRBJ2-7 and V is TRBV6-5; TRBD2 is a possible D gene (5 bases). Germline CDR1 is MNHEY and CDR2 is SVGAGI. The CDR3 has 13 residues. V was cut by 6 bases and J by 2 bases, with 11 bases left in between. Written as DNA, the CDR3 is TGTGCCAGCAGACCGACTAAAACCTACGAGCAGTACTTC. Amino acid sequence: CASRPTKTYEQYF.

The V call is TRBV5-1, the J call TRBJ2-1; TRBD1 might be the D (6 bases). The germline gives CDR1 SGHRS, CDR2 YFSETQ. V was trimmed by 4 bases and J by 1 base, leaving 15 bases between them. The CDR3 totals 16 residues. As DNA, the CDR3 is TGCGCCAGCAGCCCGGGACGACAGGCTTCCTACAATGAGCAGTTCTTC. This gives the protein CASSPGRQASYNEQFF.